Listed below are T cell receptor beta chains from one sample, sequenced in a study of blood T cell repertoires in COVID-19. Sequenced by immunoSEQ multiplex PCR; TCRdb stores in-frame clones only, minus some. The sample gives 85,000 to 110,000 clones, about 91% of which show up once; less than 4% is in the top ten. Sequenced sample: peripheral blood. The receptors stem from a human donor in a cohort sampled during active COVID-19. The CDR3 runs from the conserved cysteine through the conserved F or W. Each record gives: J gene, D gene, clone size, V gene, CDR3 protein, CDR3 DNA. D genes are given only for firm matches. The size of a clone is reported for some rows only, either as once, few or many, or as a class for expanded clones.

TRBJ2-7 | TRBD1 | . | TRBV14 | CASSRRQGYSEQYF | TGTGCCAGCAGCCGCAGACAGGGCTACAGTGAGCAGTACTTC
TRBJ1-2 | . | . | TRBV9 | CASSEYDRSNYGYTF | TGTGCCAGCAGCGAGTACGACAGGTCTAACTATGGCTACACCTTC
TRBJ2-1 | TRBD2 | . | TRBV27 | CASTQTSPYNEQFF | TGTGCCAGCACCCAGACTAGCCCCTACAATGAGCAGTTCTTC
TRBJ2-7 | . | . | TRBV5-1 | CASSLMAGNSYEQYF | TGCGCCAGCAGCTTAATGGCGGGAAATTCCTACGAGCAGTACTTC
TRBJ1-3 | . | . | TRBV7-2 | CASSLATGAGNTIYF | TGTGCCAGCAGCTTAGCGACAGGTGCCGGAAACACCATATATTTT
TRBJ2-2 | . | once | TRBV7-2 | CASSAAAGITGELFF | TGTGCCAGCAGTGCCGCCGCGGGAATAACCGGGGAGCTGTTTTTT
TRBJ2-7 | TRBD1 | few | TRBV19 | CASSKRQGKGSYEQYF | TGTGCCAGTAGTAAACGACAGGGGAAAGGGTCCTACGAGCAGTACTTC
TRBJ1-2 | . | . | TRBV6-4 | CASSDSKRGGYTF | TGTGCCAGCAGTGACTCGAAGCGCGGAGGCTACACCTTC
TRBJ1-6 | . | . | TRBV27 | CASSFGFGQDYNSPLHF | TGTGCCAGCAGTTTCGGATTCGGACAAGACTATAATTCACCCCTCCACTTT
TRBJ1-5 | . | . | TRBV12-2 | CASRYRGLMSFEDQPQHF | TGTGCAAGTCGCTACAGGGGGCTGATGTCTTTTGAAGATCAGCCCCAGCATTTT
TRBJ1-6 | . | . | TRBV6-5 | CASSYPGRGHNSPLHF | TGTGCCAGCAGTTACCCTGGCAGGGGCCATAATTCACCCCTCCACTTT
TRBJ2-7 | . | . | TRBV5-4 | CASSLPAGSSYEQYF | TGTGCCAGCAGCTTGCCCGCTGGGAGCTCCTACGAGCAGTACTTC
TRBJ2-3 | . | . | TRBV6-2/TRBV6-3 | CASSLEGRTQYF | TGTGCCAGCAGTTTGGAGGGACGGACGCAGTATTTT
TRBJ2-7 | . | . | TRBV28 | CASRIDSRSSYEQYF | TGTGCCAGCAGAATCGACTCTAGGAGCTCCTACGAGCAGTACTTC
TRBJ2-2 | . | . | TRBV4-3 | CASSQDMGANTGELFF | TGCGCCAGCAGCCAAGATATGGGGGCAAACACCGGGGAGCTGTTTTTT
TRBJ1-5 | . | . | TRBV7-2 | CASSLRQESSPQHF | TGTGCCAGCAGCCTTAGACAGGAATCATCGCCCCAGCATTTT
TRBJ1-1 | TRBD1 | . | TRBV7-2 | CASSPRTGGETEAFF | TGTGCCAGCAGCCCCCGCACAGGGGGAGAAACTGAAGCTTTCTTT
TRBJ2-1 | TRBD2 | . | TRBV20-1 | CSASILAGAGGNEQFF | TGCAGTGCTAGTATACTAGCGGGAGCCGGGGGCAATGAGCAGTTCTTC
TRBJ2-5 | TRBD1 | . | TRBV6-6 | CASSLTGTGGRIQKETQYF | TGTGCCAGCAGTCTCACGGGGACAGGGGGCCGCATACAGAAAGAGACCCAGTACTTC
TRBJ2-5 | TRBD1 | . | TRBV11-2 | CASSPARGSETQYF | TGTGCCAGCAGTCCCGCCAGGGGGTCGGAGACCCAGTACTTC
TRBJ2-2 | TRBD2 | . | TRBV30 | CARSRGLAGGKPNTGELFF | TGTGCCCGCTCACGAGGACTAGCGGGAGGCAAACCGAACACCGGGGAGCTGTTTTTT
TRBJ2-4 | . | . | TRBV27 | CASSYRRGRGRLDIQYF | TGTGCCAGCAGTTACAGGCGTGGCAGGGGAAGGTTGGACATTCAGTACTTC
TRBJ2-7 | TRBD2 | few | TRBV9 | CASSQYWGGSYEQYF | TGTGCCAGCAGCCAATACTGGGGGGGCTCCTACGAGCAGTACTTC
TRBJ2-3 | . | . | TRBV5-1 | CASSSSIEAQYF | TGCGCCAGCAGCTCCTCAATAGAGGCGCAGTATTTT
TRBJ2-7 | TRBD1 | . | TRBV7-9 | CASRGTGQGYEQYF | TGTGCCAGCAGGGGGACGGGACAGGGCTACGAGCAGTACTTC
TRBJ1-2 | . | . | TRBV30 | CAWSQSGRGGYTF | TGTGCCTGGAGTCAGTCGGGGCGGGGTGGCTACACCTTC
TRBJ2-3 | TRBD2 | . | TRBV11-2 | CASSLSGGGAQDTQYF | TGTGCCAGCAGCTTGTCGGGCGGGGGGGCCCAAGATACGCAGTATTTT
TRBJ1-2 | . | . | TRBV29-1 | CSVEGAIGYGYTF | TGCAGCGTTGAGGGGGCCATCGGGTATGGCTACACCTTC
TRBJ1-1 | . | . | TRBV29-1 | CSVKWGGNTEAFF | TGCAGCGTTAAATGGGGGGGGAACACTGAAGCTTTCTTT
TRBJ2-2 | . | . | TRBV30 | CAWRWGGADTGELFF | TGTGCCTGGAGGTGGGGGGGCGCGGACACCGGGGAGCTGTTTTTT
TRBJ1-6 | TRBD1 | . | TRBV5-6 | CASSFGTGSLNSPLHF | TGTGCCAGCAGCTTCGGGACAGGGAGTCTTAATTCACCCCTCCACTTT
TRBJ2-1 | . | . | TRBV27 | CASSRAGQSYNEQFF | TGTGCCAGCAGTCGGGCGGGACAGTCCTACAATGAGCAGTTCTTC
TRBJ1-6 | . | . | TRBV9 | CASSVVAGGVNSPLHF | TGTGCCAGCAGCGTAGTAGCTGGGGGCGTTAATTCACCCCTCCACTTT